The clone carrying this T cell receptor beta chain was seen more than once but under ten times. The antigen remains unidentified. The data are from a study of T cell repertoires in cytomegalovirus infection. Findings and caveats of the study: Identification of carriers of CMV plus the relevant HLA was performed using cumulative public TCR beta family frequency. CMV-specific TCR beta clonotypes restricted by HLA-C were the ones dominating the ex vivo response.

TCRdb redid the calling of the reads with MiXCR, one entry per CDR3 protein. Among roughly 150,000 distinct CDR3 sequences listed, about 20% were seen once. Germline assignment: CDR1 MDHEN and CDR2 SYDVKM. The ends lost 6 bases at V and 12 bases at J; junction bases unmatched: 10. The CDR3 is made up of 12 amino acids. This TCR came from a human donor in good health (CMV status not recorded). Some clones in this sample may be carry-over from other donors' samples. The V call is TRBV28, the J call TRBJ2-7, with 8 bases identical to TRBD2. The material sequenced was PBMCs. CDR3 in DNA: TGTGCCAGCAGAGATGGACTAGCTGGGTGGTACTTC. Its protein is CASRDGLAGWYF.